One T cell receptor (beta chain) is described in this entry. This sample was included in a study of control samples from healthy donors and cancer patients. Unmatched junction bases numbered 16, after V lost 4 bases and J lost 4 bases. The CDR3 covers 19 residues. Germline V gene lookup returns CDR1 PRHDT and CDR2 FYEKMQ (reference sequence). Only in-frame clones appear in the TCRdb table, and some are missing; sequencing was by immunoSEQ multiplex PCR. This sample yields about 120,000 clones, of which around 89% are seen a single time; less than 3.5% belongs to the top ten. The receptor was derived from a man in his forties or fifties in good health. Sequenced: blood. The chain joins TRBV13 to TRBJ1-4; 9 bases map to TRBD1. CDR3 nucleotides: TGTGCCAGCAGCTCCTACAGGGGGCGCACCGGTAGAATTAATGAAAAACTGTTTTTT. Protein product: CASSSYRGRTGRINEKLFF. The entire variable domain, with the rest obtained from reference TRBV13 and TRBJ1-4, is as follows: AAGVIQSPRHLIKEKRETATLKCYPIPRHDTVYWYQQGPGQDPQFLISFYEKMQSDKGSIPDRFSAQQFSDYHSELNMSSLELGDSALYFCASSSYRGRTGRINEKLFFGSGTQLSVL.